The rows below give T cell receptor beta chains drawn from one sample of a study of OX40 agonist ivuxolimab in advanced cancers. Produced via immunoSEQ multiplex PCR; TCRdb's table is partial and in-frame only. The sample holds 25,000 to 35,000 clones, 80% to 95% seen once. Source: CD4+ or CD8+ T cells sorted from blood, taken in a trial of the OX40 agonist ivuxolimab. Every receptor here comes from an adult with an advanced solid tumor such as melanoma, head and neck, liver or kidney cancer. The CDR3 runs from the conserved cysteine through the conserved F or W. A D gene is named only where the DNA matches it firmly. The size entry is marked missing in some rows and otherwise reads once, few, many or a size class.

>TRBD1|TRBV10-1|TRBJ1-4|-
CASSATGVKEKLFF
TGCGCCAGCAGTGCTACAGGGGTCAAGGAAAAACTGTTTTTT
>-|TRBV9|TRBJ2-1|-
CASKGGNYNEQFF
TGTGCCAGTAAAGGGGGGAACTACAATGAGCAGTTCTTC
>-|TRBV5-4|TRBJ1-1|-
CASRKVPNTEAFF
TGTGCATCCAGGAAGGTCCCGAACACTGAAGCTTTCTTT
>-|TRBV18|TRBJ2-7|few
CASSPWDNYEQYF
TGTGCCAGCTCACCGTGGGACAACTACGAGCAGTACTTC
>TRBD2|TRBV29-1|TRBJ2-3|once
CSVDHELAATTDTQYF
TGCAGCGTTGACCATGAACTAGCGGCGACCACAGATACGCAGTATTTT
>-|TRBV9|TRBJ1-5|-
CASSKSGHSNQPQHF
TGTGCCAGCAGCAAATCGGGACATAGCAATCAGCCCCAGCATTTT
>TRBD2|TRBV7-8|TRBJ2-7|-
CASSLWTSGRAYEQYF
TGTGCCAGCAGCTTGTGGACTAGCGGGAGGGCCTACGAGCAGTACTTC
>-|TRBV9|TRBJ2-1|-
CASSVDPGLNEQFF
TGTGCCAGCAGCGTAGATCCCGGGCTCAATGAGCAGTTCTTC
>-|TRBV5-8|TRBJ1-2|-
CASSLWRYTF
TGTGCCAGCAGCCTCTGGAGGTACACCTTC
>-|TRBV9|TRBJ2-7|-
CASSVALSFHEQYF
TGTGCCAGCAGCGTAGCACTGAGTTTCCACGAGCAGTACTTC
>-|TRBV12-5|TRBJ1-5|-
CASSNQPQHF
TGTGCCAGTAGCAATCAGCCCCAGCATTTT
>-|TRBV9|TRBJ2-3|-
CASSVERQEISTDTQYF
TGTGCCAGCAGCGTAGAGAGGCAGGAAATTAGTACAGATACGCAGTATTTT
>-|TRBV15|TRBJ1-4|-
CATSRDLGSWLEKLFF
TGTGCCACCAGCAGAGATCTCGGCAGCTGGCTTGAAAAACTGTTTTTT
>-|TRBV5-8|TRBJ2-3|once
CASSLQLVGTDTQYF
TGTGCCAGCAGCTTGCAACTAGTAGGCACAGATACGCAGTATTTT
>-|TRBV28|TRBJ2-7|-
CASSTGFYEQYF
TGTGCCAGCAGTACAGGGTTTTACGAGCAGTACTTC
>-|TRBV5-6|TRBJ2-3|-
CASSLETNVDTQYF
TGTGCCAGCAGCTTGGAGACCAACGTAGATACGCAGTATTTT
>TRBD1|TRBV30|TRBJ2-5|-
CAWIRDRGMETQYF
TGTGCCTGGATCAGGGACAGGGGGATGGAGACCCAGTACTTC
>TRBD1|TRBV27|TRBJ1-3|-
CASSFLTGTGLGNTIYF
TGTGCCAGCAGTTTTCTAACCGGGACAGGGCTAGGAAACACCATATATTTT
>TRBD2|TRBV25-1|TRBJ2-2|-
CASSRGSTDTGELFF
TGTGCCAGCAGTCGCGGGAGTACGGACACCGGGGAGCTGTTTTTT
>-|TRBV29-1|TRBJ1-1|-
CSVYDTTNTEAFF
TGCAGCGTCTATGACACAACGAACACTGAAGCTTTCTTT
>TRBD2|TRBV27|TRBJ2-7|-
CASSAGKTSSGTLWYEQYF
TGTGCCAGCAGTGCGGGAAAGACGTCTAGCGGAACCTTGTGGTACGAGCAGTACTTC
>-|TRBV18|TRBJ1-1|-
CASSESTGSGGEAFF
TGTGCCAGCTCGGAGTCGACAGGCTCCGGTGGTGAAGCTTTCTTT